Below, 30 T cell receptor beta chains from the same sample are listed, as sequenced in a study of blood T cell repertoires in COVID-19. TCRdb's copy holds only in-frame clones and misses some; the assay was immunoSEQ multiplex PCR. The sample lists 140,000 or so clones; about four fifths were seen once. The sequencing sample was made of peripheral blood. The origin of the receptors is a man under 40 with COVID-19, enrolled during active disease.

This rearrangement joins TRBV3-1 (or the pseudogene TRBV3-2) to TRBJ2-3; TRBD2 aligns across 13 bases. CDR1 LGHDT and CDR2 YNNKEL come from the germline V gene (reference sequence). The V segment lost 4 bases and the J segment 3 bases; nucleotides outside the gene matches: 10. The CDR3 runs to 18 residues. The CDR3 DNA follows: TGTGCCAGCAGCCCCTGGACTAGCGGGGGACGGAGGACAGATACGCAGTATTTT. It encodes CASSPWTSGGRRTDTQYF.

This clone occurred once. This chain links TRBV30 with TRBJ2-1, with 14 bases fitting TRBD2. Germline V gene sequence: CDR1 GTSNPN, CDR2 SVGIG (reference sequence). The J segment lost 7 bases and the V segment lost 2 bases, leaving 10 bases of the junction unmatched. The CDR3 is 17 residues long. The CDR3 sequence: CAWSFGLAGGLENEQFF. In DNA form, the CDR3 reads TGTGCCTGGAGTTTCGGACTAGCGGGAGGACTTGAGAATGAGCAGTTCTTC.

The J gene is TRBJ2-7, the V gene TRBV10-3; 10 nucleotides align to TRBD1. The V and J ends lost 3 bases and 0 bases, in that order; junction bases with no gene match: 8. Per the germline V gene, CDR1 is ENHRY and CDR2 is SYGVKD. This CDR3 is 17 amino acids long. The CDR3 spells CAISERTGGFRSYEQYF. The CDR3 DNA sequence: TGTGCCATCAGTGAAAGGACAGGGGGATTTCGCTCCTACGAGCAGTACTTC.

In its sample, this clone was seen a few times. The V gene is TRBV7-2, the J gene TRBJ2-1; TRBD2 agrees at 8 bases. The CDR3 is 17 amino acids. CDR1 and CDR2 (germline): SGHTA, FQGNSA. Germline trimming cut 0 bases from V and 2 bases from J; bases unmatched to any gene: 6. The CDR3 loop reads CASSLAGAGGTYNEQFF. CDR3 in DNA: TGTGCCAGCAGCTTAGCGGGGGCGGGAGGTACCTACAATGAGCAGTTCTTC.

CDR3 in DNA: TGCAGCGTTGATCCTGGCCGAAACACCATATATTTT. The encoded protein is CSVDPGRNTIYF. The J gene is TRBJ1-3, the V gene TRBV29-1; no clear D. This CDR3 spans 12 amino acids. The germline gives CDR1 SQVTM, CDR2 ANQGSEA. The V and J ends lost 3 bases and 5 bases respectively, with 8 bases between them.

The gene calls are TRBV27 and TRBJ2-3, with TRBD2 matching over 9 bases. The junction had 7 bases not matched to a gene; V was cut back by 6 bases and J by 0 bases. Germline lookup yields CDR1 MNHEY and CDR2 SMNVEV (reference sequence). This CDR3 has 16 amino acids. CDR3 DNA: TGTGCCAGCAGATCCTTAGCGGGAGATAGCACAGATACGCAGTATTTT. Protein sequence: CASRSLAGDSTDTQYF.

The V and J genes are TRBV4-1 and TRBJ1-1; TRBD1 matches at 9 bases. CDR1 is MGHRA and CDR2 is YSYEKL in the germline V gene. CDR3 length equals 14 residues. V trimming: 5 bases; J trimming: 11 bases; junction bases outside the gene matches: 12. The CDR3 region has the DNA TGCGCCAGCAGCTTCGAGGGACAGGGTACGACGGCTTTCTTT. It specifies CASSFEGQGTTAFF.

CDR3 sequence reads: CASSESSRFQYF. The CDR3, as DNA: TGCGCCAGCAGTGAGTCTAGCCGATTTCAGTACTTC. The V call is TRBV10-1, the J call TRBJ2-5; D gene ambiguous. The CDR3 length is 12 residues. Trimming removed 0 bases at V and 11 bases at J, with 10 bases between. Germline V gene sequence: CDR1 WNHNN, CDR2 SYGVQD (reference sequence).

The genes are TRBV5-6 and TRBJ1-1; 8 positions match TRBD1. J was trimmed by 6 bases and V by 7 bases; bases with no gene match: 11. This CDR3 is 14 amino acids long. Germline loops: CDR1 SGHDT, CDR2 YYEEEE. CDR3 residues: CASSRTGRVAEAFF. The DNA for the CDR3 is TGTGCCAGCTCCCGGACAGGGAGGGTCGCTGAAGCTTTCTTT.

The chain recombines TRBV15 with TRBJ1-5; 8 nucleotides align to TRBD1. The CDR3 consists of 18 residues. Germline V CDR1 and CDR2: LNHNV, YYDKDF (reference sequence). Trimming took 1 base from V and 6 from J; bases not matched to a gene: 14. The CDR3 loop reads CATSRALGALGQGQPQHF. The CDR3, as DNA: TGTGCCACCAGCAGAGCGCTAGGGGCTTTAGGACAGGGTCAGCCCCAGCATTTT.

The V call is TRBV27, the J call TRBJ2-1; D is unclear. The length of the CDR3 is 15 residues. With 11 bases removed from V and 0 bases from J, the gap between germline ends came to 17 bases. Germline V lookup: CDR1 MNHEY, CDR2 SMNVEV (reference sequence). CDR3 nucleotides: TGTGCCTCCCGCAGATCTTTAAGCTCCTACAATGAGCAGTTCTTC. As protein: CASRRSLSSYNEQFF.

This chain joins TRBV6-5 and TRBJ2-3, with TRBD2 matching 7 bases. The V segment lost 4 bases and the J segment 2 bases; nucleotides outside the gene matches: 3. This CDR3 contains 14 residues. CDR1 MNHEY and CDR2 SVGAGI come from the germline V gene. The CDR3 protein is CASSSSGTTDTQYF. CDR3 bases: TGTGCCAGCAGTTCGAGCGGGACCACAGATACGCAGTATTTT.

The chain carries TRBV7-8 and TRBJ1-2; D gene uncertain. V was cut by 5 bases and J by 8 bases, with 18 bases left in between. The CDR3 totals 14 residues. The germline CDR1 and CDR2 sequences are SGHVS and FQNEAQ. CDR3 nucleotides: TGTGCCAGCAGCCTCGCGACTCCGGAGCTCGGCTACACCTTC. The encoded protein is CASSLATPELGYTF.

The chain couples TRBV11-2 to TRBJ2-5; no reliable D call. The germline V gene has CDR1 SGHAT and CDR2 FQNNGV. This CDR3 has 12 residues. V dropped 0 bases and J dropped 5 bases, with 4 bases sitting between them. CDR3 amino acids: CASSLDSETQYF. In DNA form, the CDR3 reads TGTGCCAGCAGCTTAGACTCGGAGACCCAGTACTTC.

This clone counts as medium-sized. The chain joins TRBV28 to TRBJ2-3; TRBD2 agrees at 8 bases. Germline V gene data show CDR1 as MDHEN and CDR2 as SYDVKM. V lost 6 bases, J lost 2 bases, and 4 bases stayed unmatched. This CDR3 comprises 14 residues. The DNA of the CDR3 is TGTGCCAGCAGGACCGGGGGGGTCACAGATACGCAGTATTTT. Protein: CASRTGGVTDTQYF.

This clone has only one observation. The chain is built from TRBV4-1 and TRBJ2-7, with D perhaps TRBD1 (5 bases). Trimming pared 4 bases from V and 0 bases from J, leaving 10 bases between. Germline CDR1 MGHRA, CDR2 YSYEKL. CDR3 length: 14 residues. The DNA for the CDR3 is TGCGCCAGCAGCCCCTTGGGGCTCTCCTACGAGCAGTACTTC. This codes for CASSPLGLSYEQYF.

V gene TRBV2 combines with J gene TRBJ2-5; 7 bases map to TRBD2. J gave up 0 bases and V 5 bases, and 21 bases lay outside the gene matches. The CDR3 totals 20 residues. Germline lookup yields CDR1 SNHLY and CDR2 FYNNEI. CDR3 in amino acids: CASSWDSGRAGSRNQETQYF. The CDR3 DNA reads as TGTGCCAGCAGTTGGGATAGCGGGCGAGCGGGGTCGAGAAACCAAGAGACCCAGTACTTC.

The V and J genes are TRBV9 and TRBJ1-6, with D unresolved. The V gene lost 4 bases and the J gene lost 0 bases, with 11 bases spanning the gap. Germline-derived CDR1 and CDR2 are SGDLS and YYNGEE. This CDR3 is 16 amino acids long. The DNA for the CDR3 is TGTGCCAGCAGCCCTTACATTAACTCCTATAATTCACCCCTCCACTTT. Translation: CASSPYINSYNSPLHF.

V gene TRBV12-5 combines with J gene TRBJ1-2, with D possibly being TRBD1 (5 bases). V dropped 8 bases and J dropped 2 bases, with 12 bases sitting between them. Germline CDR1 reads LGHNT; CDR2 reads FRNRAP. The CDR3 has 13 residues. The CDR3 bases are TGTGCTAGTTCAGGGATACCGAACTATGGCTACACCTTC. It codes for CASSGIPNYGYTF.

The chain uses TRBV7-9 and TRBJ2-3, with D possibly being TRBD2 (5 bases). The length of the CDR3 is 15 residues. Germline-derived CDR1 and CDR2 are SEHNR and FQNEAQ (reference sequence). V lost 0 bases, J lost 0 bases, and 7 bases lay in between. CDR3 sequence: CASSLAGASTDTQYF. CDR3 DNA: TGTGCCAGCAGCTTAGCGGGAGCGAGCACAGATACGCAGTATTTT.

The V gene is TRBV7-8, the J gene TRBJ2-7; 8 bases align to TRBD2. The V gene end was trimmed by 5 bases and the J gene end by 0 bases; junction bases not matched to a gene: 3. Germline V gives CDR1 SGHVS, CDR2 FQNEAQ. The CDR3 spans 14 residues. This CDR3 is CASSPREGSYEQYF. As DNA, the CDR3 is TGTGCCAGCAGCCCTCGGGAGGGCTCCTACGAGCAGTACTTC. The full variable domain, its missing parts supplied by reference TRBV7-8 and TRBJ2-7, is GAGVSQSPRYKVAKRGQDVALRCDPISGHVSLFWYQQALGQGPEFLTYFQNEAQLDKSGLPSDRFFAERPEGSVSTLKIQRTQQEDSAVYLCASSPREGSYEQYFGPGTRLTVT.

In this sample, this clone turned up once. V gene TRBV5-1 combines with J gene TRBJ2-3; a possible D gene is TRBD1 (5 bases). This CDR3 is built from 16 residues. CDR1 is SGHRS and CDR2 is YFSETQ in the germline V gene. The V end was cut by 3 bases, the J end by 1 base, with 15 bases between. CDR3 loop: CASSSHRIVGTDTQYF. The CDR3, as DNA: TGCGCCAGCAGCTCCCACAGGATCGTAGGCACAGATACGCAGTATTTT.

V usage is TRBV28 and J usage is TRBJ1-2; perhaps TRBD1 as D (5 bases). This CDR3 has 14 residues. Between the trimmed V and J ends, which lost 3 bases and 4 bases, there was a span of 12 bases. Looked up from germline, CDR1 is MDHEN and CDR2 is SYDVKM. Here the CDR3 DNA reads TGTGCCAGCAGTTTCGACAGCTATTCCTATGGCTACACCTTC. Protein: CASSFDSYSYGYTF.

The rearrangement links TRBV28 to TRBJ1-1; 7 positions agree with TRBD1. The germline CDR1 and CDR2 sequences are MDHEN and SYDVKM. V lost 6 bases to trimming and J lost 2 bases; unmatched junction nucleotides: 6. The CDR3 consists of 14 residues. The CDR3 DNA reads TGTGCCAGCAGCGTAGGGGGCTCCAACACTGAAGCTTTCTTT. Its protein product is CASSVGGSNTEAFF.

The chain combines TRBV28 with TRBJ1-2; D not certain. CDR1 is MDHEN and CDR2 is SYDVKM in the germline V gene. The V end was cut by 2 bases, the J end by 2 bases, with 6 bases between. The CDR3 is made up of 13 amino acids. The DNA of the CDR3 is TGTGCCAGCAGTTTAGCAGGCAACTATGGCTACACCTTC. It specifies CASSLAGNYGYTF.

The chain carries TRBV29-1 and TRBJ2-7, with 8 bases identical to TRBD1. Germline assignment: CDR1 SQVTM and CDR2 ANQGSEA. This CDR3 spans 16 amino acids. The V segment lost 1 base and the J segment 4 bases; nucleotides outside the gene matches: 12. The CDR3 nucleotides read TGCAGCGTTGAAGGGACAGGGAAACACGCTCTTTACGAGCAGTACTTC. It is translated as CSVEGTGKHALYEQYF.

The chain links TRBV9 to TRBJ1-2; D perhaps matches TRBD1 (6 bases). The V and J ends lost 4 bases and 4 bases respectively, with 20 bases between them. CDR1 is SGDLS, CDR2 YYNGEE, per germline. The CDR3 contains 16 residues. The chain's CDR3 is CASSPQGGGMVYGYTF. In DNA, the CDR3 is TGTGCCAGCAGCCCCCAAGGGGGGGGGATGGTCTATGGCTACACCTTC.

This clone was counted a single time. This sample also contains other DNA sequences that code for the same CDR3. The chain recombines TRBV5-1 with TRBJ1-1; a possible D gene is TRBD1 (5 bases). The CDR3 has 14 amino acids. Germline V gene data show CDR1 as SGHRS and CDR2 as YFSETQ. The V end was cut by 1 base, the J end by 4 bases, with 11 bases between. CDR3 in amino acids: CASSLYRGSTEAFF. Here the CDR3 DNA reads TGCGCCAGCAGCTTGTATCGGGGGTCCACTGAAGCTTTCTTT.

This clone showed up just a few times. The chain combines TRBV24-1 with TRBJ2-7; 9 bases match TRBD1. Germline values: CDR1 KGHDR, CDR2 SFDVKD. This CDR3 region has 17 residues. V was pared by 2 bases and J by 4 bases, with 11 bases of the junction left unmatched. The CDR3 nucleotides are TGTGCCACCAGTGATTCTCGGGCAACAGGGGGCAGGTACGAGCAGTACTTC. It yields the protein CATSDSRATGGRYEQYF.

The chain carries TRBV18 and TRBJ2-5; the match to TRBD1 covers 8 bases. The V gene's germline CDR1 is KGHSH and CDR2 LQKENI. The CDR3 is 15 amino acids. Losses at the gene ends were 3 bases for V and 5 bases for J; bases not matched to a gene: 8. CDR3 residues: CASSPSTGVGETQYF. As DNA, the CDR3 is TGTGCCAGCTCACCCTCGACAGGGGTGGGGGAGACCCAGTACTTC.